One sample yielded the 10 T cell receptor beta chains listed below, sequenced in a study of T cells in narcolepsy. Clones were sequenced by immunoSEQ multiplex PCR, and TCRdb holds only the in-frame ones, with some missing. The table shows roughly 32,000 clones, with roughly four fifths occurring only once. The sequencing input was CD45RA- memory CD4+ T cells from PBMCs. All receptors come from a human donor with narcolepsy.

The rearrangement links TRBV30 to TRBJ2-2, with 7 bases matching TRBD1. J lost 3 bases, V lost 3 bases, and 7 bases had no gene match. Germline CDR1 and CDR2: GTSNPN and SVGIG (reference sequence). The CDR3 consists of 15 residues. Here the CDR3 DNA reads TGTGCCTGGAGCACATGGGGACAGTACACCGGGGAGCTGTTTTTT. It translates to CAWSTWGQYTGELFF.

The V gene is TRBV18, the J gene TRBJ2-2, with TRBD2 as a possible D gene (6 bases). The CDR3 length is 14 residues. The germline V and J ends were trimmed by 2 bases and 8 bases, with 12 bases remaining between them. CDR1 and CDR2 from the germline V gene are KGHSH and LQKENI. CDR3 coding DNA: TGTGCCAGCTCACCAGGGTTCGGGACTGGGGAGCTGTTTTTT. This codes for CASSPGFGTGELFF.

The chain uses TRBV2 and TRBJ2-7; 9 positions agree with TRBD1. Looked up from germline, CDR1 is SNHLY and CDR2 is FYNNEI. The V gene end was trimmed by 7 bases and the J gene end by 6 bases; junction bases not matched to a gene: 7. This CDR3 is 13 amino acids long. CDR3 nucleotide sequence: TGTGCCAGCACCGGGACAGGGCCGAGCGAGCAGTACTTC. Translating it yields CASTGTGPSEQYF. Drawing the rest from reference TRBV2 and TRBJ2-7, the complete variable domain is EPEVTQTPSHQVTQMGQEVILRCVPISNHLYFYWYRQILGQKVEFLVSFYNNEISEKSEIFDDQFSVERPDGSNFTLKIRSTKLEDSAMYFCASTGTGPSEQYFGPGTRLTVT.

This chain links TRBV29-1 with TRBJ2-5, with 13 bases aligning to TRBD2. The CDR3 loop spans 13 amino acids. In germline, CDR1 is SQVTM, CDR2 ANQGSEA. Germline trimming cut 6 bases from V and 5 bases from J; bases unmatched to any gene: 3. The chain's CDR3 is CSVGLAGKETQYF. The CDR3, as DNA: TGCAGCGTGGGACTAGCGGGAAAGGAGACCCAGTACTTC. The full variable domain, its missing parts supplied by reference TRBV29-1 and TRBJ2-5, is SAVISQKPSRDICQRGTSLTIQCQVDSQVTMMFWYRQQPGQSLTLIATANQGSEATYESGFVIDKFPISRPNLTFSTLTVSNMSPEDSSIYLCSVGLAGKETQYFGPGTRLLVL.

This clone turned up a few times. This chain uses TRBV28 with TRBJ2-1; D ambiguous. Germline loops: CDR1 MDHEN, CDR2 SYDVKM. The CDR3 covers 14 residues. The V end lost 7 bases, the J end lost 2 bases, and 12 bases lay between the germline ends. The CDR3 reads CASKLSDAYNEQFF. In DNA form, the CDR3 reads TGTGCCAGCAAGTTGTCCGACGCCTACAATGAGCAGTTCTTC.

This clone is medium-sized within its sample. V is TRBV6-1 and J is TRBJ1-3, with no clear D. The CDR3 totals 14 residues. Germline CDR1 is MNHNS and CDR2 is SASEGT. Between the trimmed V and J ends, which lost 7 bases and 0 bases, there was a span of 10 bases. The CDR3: CASKVAYSGNTIYF. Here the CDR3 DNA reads TGTGCCAGCAAGGTTGCTTACTCTGGAAACACCATATATTTT.

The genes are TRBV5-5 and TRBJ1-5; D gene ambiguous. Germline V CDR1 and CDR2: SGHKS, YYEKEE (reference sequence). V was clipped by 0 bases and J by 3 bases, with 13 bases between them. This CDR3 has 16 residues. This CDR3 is CASSLAAGATNQPQHF. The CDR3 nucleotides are TGTGCCAGCAGCTTGGCTGCAGGCGCTACCAATCAGCCCCAGCATTTT.

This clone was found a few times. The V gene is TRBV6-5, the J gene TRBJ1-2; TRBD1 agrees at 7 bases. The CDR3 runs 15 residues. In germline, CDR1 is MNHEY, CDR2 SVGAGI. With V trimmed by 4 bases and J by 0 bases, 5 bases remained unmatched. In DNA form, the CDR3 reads TGTGCCAGCAGTTTAGGAGGACAGGCTAACTATGGCTACACCTTC. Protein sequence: CASSLGGQANYGYTF.

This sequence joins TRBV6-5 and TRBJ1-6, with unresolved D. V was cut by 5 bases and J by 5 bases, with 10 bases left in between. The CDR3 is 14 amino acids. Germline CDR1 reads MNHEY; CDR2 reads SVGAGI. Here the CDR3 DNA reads TGTGCCAGCAGTGATCTACAGAATAATTCACCCCTCCACTTT. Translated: CASSDLQNNSPLHF.

CDR3 nucleotide sequence: TGTGCCAGTAGAAGGACAGTTAGCAATCAGCCCCAGCATTTT. Translation gives CASRRTVSNQPQHF. The V gene is TRBV19, the J gene TRBJ1-5, with D perhaps matching TRBD1 (6 bases). V lost 6 bases and J 0 bases, leaving 9 bases between the germline ends. The CDR3 totals 14 residues. CDR1 is LNHDA, CDR2 SQIVND, per germline (reference sequence).